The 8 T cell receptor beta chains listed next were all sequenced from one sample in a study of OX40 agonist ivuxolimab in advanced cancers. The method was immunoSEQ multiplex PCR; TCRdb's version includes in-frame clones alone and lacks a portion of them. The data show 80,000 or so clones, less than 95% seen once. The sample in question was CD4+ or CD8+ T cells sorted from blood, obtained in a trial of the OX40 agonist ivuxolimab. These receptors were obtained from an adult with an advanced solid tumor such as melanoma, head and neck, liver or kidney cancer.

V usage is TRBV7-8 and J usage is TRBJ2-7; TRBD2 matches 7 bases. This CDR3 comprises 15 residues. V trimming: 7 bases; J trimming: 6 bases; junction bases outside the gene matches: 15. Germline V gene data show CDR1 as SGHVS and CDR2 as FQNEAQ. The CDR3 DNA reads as TGTGCCAGCACGCCCTCCCGGGGGGAGGGGAGCGAGCAGTACTTC. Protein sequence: CASTPSRGEGSEQYF.

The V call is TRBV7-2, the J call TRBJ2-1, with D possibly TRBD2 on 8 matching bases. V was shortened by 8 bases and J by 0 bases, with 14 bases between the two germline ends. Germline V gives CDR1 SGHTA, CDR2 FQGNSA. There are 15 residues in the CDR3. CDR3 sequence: CASAREGASYNEQFF. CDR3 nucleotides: TGTGCCAGCGCCCGGGAGGGGGCCTCCTACAATGAGCAGTTCTTC. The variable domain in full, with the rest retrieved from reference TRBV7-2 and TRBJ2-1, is GAGVSQSPSNKVTEKGKDVELRCDPISGHTALYWYRQSLGQGLEFLIYFQGNSAPDKSGLPSDRFSAERTGGSVSTLTIQRTQQEDSAVYLCASAREGASYNEQFFGPGTRLTVL.

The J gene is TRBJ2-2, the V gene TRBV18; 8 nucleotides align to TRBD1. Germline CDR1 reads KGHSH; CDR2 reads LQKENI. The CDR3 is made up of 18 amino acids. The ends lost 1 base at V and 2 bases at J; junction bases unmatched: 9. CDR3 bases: TGTGCCAGCTCACCACTAAACAGGGGGATCGGAAACACCGGGGAGCTGTTTTTT. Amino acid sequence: CASSPLNRGIGNTGELFF.

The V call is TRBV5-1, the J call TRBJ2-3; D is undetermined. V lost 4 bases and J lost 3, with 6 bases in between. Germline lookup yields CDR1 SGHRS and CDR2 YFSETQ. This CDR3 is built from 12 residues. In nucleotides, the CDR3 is TGCGCCAGCAGCCCTAATACAGATACGCAGTATTTT. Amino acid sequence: CASSPNTDTQYF.

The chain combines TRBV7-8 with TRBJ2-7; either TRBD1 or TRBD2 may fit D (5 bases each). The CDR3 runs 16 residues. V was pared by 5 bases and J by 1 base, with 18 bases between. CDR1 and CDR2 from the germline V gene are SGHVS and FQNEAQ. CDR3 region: CASSPARDPWSYEQYF. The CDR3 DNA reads TGTGCCAGCAGCCCCGCCCGGGACCCATGGTCCTACGAGCAGTACTTC. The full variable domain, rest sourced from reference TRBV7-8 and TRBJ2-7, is GAGVSQSPRYKVAKRGQDVALRCDPISGHVSLFWYQQALGQGPEFLTYFQNEAQLDKSGLPSDRFFAERPEGSVSTLKIQRTQQEDSAVYLCASSPARDPWSYEQYFGPGTRLTVT.

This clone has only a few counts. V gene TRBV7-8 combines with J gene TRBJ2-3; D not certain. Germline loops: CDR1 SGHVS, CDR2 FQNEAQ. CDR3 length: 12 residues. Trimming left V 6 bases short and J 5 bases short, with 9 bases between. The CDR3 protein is CASRYWGDTQYF. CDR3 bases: TGTGCCAGCAGATATTGGGGAGATACGCAGTATTTT.

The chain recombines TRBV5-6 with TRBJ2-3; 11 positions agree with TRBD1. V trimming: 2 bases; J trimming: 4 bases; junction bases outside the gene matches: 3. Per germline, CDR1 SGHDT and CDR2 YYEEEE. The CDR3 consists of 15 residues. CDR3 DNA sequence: TGTGCCAGCAGCTTTGGGACAGGGGGTCCAGATACGCAGTATTTT. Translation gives CASSFGTGGPDTQYF.

The CDR3 spells CASSSSGEQYF. The CDR3 nucleotides are TGTGCCAGCAGCTCTAGCGGCGAGCAGTACTTC. The chain employs TRBV7-2 and TRBJ2-7; 7 bases are a match to TRBD2. This CDR3 spans 11 amino acids. Germline CDR1 is SGHTA and CDR2 is FQGNSA. V lost 4 bases to trimming and J lost 6 bases; unmatched junction nucleotides: 0.